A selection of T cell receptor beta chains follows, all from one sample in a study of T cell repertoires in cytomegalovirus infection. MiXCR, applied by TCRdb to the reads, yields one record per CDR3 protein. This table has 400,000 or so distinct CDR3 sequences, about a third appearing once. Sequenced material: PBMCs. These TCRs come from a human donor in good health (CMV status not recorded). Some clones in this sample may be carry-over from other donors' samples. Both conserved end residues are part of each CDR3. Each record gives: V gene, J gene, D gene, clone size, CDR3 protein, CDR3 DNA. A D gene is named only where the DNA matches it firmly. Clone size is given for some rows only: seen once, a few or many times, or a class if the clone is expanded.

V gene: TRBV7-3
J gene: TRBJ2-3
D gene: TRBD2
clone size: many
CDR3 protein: CASSRAASSGGSTDTQYF
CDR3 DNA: TGTGCCAGCAGCCGGGCGGCCTCTAGCGGGGGCAGCACAGATACGCAGTATTTT

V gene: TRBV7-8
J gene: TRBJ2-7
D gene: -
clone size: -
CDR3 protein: CASSPVDRSSYEHSF
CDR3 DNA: TGTGCCAGCAGCCCGGTGGACAGATCCTCCTACGAGCATTCCTTC

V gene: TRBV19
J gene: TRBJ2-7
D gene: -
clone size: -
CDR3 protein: CDSSPRSGYEQYF
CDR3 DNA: TGTGACAGTAGTCCCCGGAGTGGCTACGAGCAGTACTTC

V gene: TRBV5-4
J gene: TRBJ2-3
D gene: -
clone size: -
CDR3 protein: CASSLPGTDTQYF
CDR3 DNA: TGTGCCAGCAGCTTGCCCGGGACAGATACGCAGTATTTT

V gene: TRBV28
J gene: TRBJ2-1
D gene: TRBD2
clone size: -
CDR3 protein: CASSLGLAGGSVQFF
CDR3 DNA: TGTGCCAGCAGTTTGGGACTAGCGGGGGGTAGCGTGCAGTTCTTC

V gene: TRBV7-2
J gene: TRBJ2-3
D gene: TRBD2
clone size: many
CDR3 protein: CASSYTSGGGADTQYF
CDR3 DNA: TGTGCCAGCAGCTACACTAGCGGGGGTGGTGCAGATACGCAGTATTTT

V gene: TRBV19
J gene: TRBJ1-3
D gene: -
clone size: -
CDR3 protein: CASSIPEGRNTIYF
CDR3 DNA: TGTGCCAGTAGTATTCCGGAGGGAAGAAACACCATATATTTT

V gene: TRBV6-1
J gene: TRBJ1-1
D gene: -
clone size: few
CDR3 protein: CASNLPAWRGDEAFF
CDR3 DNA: TGTGCCAGCAACCTCCCTGCCTGGCGGGGCGATGAAGCTTTCTTT

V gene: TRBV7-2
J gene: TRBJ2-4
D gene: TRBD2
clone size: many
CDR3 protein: CASSEVQRGTKNIQYF
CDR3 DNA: TGTGCCAGCAGCGAGGTCCAGCGGGGAACCAAAAACATTCAGTACTTC

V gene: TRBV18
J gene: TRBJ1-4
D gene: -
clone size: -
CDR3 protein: CASSPLPVSHEKLFF
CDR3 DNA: TGTGCCAGCTCACCACTCCCGGTCTCGCATGAAAAACTGTTTTTT

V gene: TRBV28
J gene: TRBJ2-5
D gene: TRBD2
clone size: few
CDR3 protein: CASSRLAGVAETQYF
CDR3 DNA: TGTGCCAGCAGCCGACTAGCGGGGGTAGCAGAGACCCAGTACTTC

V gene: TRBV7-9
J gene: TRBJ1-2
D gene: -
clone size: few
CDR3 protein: CASSLFGGRPTNYGYTF
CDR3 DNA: TGTGCCAGCAGCTTATTCGGGGGGCGACCCACTAACTATGGCTACACCTTC

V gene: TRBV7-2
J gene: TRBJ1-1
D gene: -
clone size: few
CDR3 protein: CASTWMEGTEAFF
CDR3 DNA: TGTGCCAGCACTTGGATGGAGGGCACTGAAGCTTTCTTT

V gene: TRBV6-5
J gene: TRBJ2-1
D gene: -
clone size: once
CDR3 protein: CASSYAGTAITSAHNEQFF
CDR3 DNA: TGTGCCAGCAGTTACGCGGGAACAGCGATTACGTCGGCGCACAATGAGCAGTTCTTC

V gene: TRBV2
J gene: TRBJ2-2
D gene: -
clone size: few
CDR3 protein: CASSWASFGGELFF
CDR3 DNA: TGTGCCAGCAGCTGGGCTAGTTTTGGCGGGGAGCTGTTTTTT

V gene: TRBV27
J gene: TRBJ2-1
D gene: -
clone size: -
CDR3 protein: CASNKPGGQNEQFF
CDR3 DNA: TGTGCCAGCAATAAACCGGGGGGCCAAAATGAGCAGTTCTTC

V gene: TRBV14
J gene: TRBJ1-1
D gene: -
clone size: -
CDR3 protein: CASSQAWVRNTEAFF
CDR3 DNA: TGTGCCAGCAGCCAAGCATGGGTCAGGAACACTGAAGCTTTCTTT

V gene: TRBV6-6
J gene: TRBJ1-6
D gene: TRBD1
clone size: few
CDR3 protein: CASSYSGQGYSPLHF
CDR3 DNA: TGTGCCAGCAGTTACTCAGGACAGGGTTACTCACCCCTCCACTTT

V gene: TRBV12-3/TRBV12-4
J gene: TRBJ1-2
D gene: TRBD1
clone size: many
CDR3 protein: CASSPRGGRYGYTF
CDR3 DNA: TGTGCCAGCAGCCCCAGGGGGGGCAGGTATGGCTACACCTTC

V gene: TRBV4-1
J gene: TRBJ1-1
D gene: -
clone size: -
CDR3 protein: CASRQDRGSSTEAFF
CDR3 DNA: TGCGCCAGCAGACAAGATCGGGGCAGCAGCACTGAAGCTTTCTTT

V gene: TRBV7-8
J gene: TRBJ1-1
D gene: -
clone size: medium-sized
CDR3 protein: CASSLGELNTEAFF
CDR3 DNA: TGTGCCAGCAGCCTCGGGGAGTTGAACACTGAAGCTTTCTTT

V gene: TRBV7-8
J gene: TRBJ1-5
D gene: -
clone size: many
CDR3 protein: CASSLDIMSNQPQHF
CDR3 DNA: TGTGCCAGCAGCTTAGATATTATGAGCAATCAGCCCCAGCATTTT

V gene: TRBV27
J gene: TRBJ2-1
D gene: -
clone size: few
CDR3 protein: CASSFDYNEQFF
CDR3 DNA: TGTGCCAGCAGTTTTGACTACAATGAGCAGTTCTTC

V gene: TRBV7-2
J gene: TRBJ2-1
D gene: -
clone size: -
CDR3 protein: CAISQGLLNNEQFF
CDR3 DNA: TGTGCCATCAGTCAGGGTCTACTCAATAATGAGCAGTTCTTC

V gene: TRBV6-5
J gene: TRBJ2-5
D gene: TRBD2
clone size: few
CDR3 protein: CASSHGTSPSWETQYF
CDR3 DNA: TGTGCCAGCAGTCACGGGACTAGCCCTTCCTGGGAGACCCAGTACTTC